This note documents a single TCR beta chain sequence. Its antigen is still unknown. V was cut by 1 base and J by 1 base, with 7 bases left in between. Germline CDR1 SQVTM, CDR2 ANQGSEA. This CDR3 has 13 amino acids. This sample stems from a study of CD8 T cells in ankylosing spondylitis. Study findings and constraints: Characteristic, it appeared, of ankylosing spondylitis blood was a TCR beta motif of eight highly homologous variants.

By quantitative 5'-RACE with molecular barcodes, the TCR beta libraries were made. TCRdb itself ran the 5' RACE reads through MiXCR, one entry per CDR3 protein. The sample has about 540,000 distinct CDR3 sequences, about 12% seen once. The chain joins TRBV29-1 to TRBJ2-5; perhaps TRBD2 as D (6 bases). The sequence was obtained from a male donor with ankylosing spondylitis. Sequences were obtained from blood, either unsorted or a sorted T cell fraction (not recorded which). The CDR3 DNA reads as TGCAGCGTTGAAGTCGGGAGCCAAGAGACCCAGTACTTC. Translating it yields CSVEVGSQETQYF.